These 23 T cell receptor beta chains were sequenced from one sample in a study of spatial heterogeneity in lung cancer. Using its own MiXCR run on the 5' RACE reads, TCRdb lists one record per CDR3 protein. The sample carries just under 95,000 distinct CDR3 sequences, 10% to 15% recorded once. Time point reported: sample taken at primary tumor resection. From tumor, nontumor lung or frozen PBMC, whole RNA was taken unsorted for sequencing. Here the sequenced sample was PBMCs, taken at surgery. The source is a male donor with early-stage non-small cell lung cancer.

This clonotype came up a few times. The chain couples TRBV3-1 to TRBJ2-5; tentatively, D is TRBD2 (5 bases). The germline CDR1 and CDR2 sequences are LGHDT and YNNKEL (reference sequence). The CDR3 sequence is 16 residues long. Trimming cost V 0 bases and J 1 base, with 12 bases left between them. The CDR3 is CASSQESSFAQETQYF. CDR3 coding DNA: TGTGCCAGCAGCCAAGAGTCTAGCTTCGCCCAAGAGACCCAGTACTTC.

The chain links TRBV30 to TRBJ2-1, with a tentative D call TRBD2 (6 bases). The CDR3 spans 14 residues. Deletions cut 0 bases from V and 9 bases from J, with 15 bases between. Looked up from germline, CDR1 is GTSNPN and CDR2 is SVGIG (reference sequence). The CDR3 coding sequence is TGTGCCTGGAGTGTATACGGAGGGCCCGGTGAGCAGTTCTTC. Translated, it gives CAWSVYGGPGEQFF.

This clonotype was seen only a few times. The chain recombines TRBV20-1 with TRBJ2-5; D may be TRBD2 (6 bases). CDR3 length equals 13 residues. V shed 1 base and J shed 1 base, with 7 bases lying between them. Germline values: CDR1 DFQATT, CDR2 SNEGSKA (reference sequence). The DNA of the CDR3 is TGCAGTGCTAGAGTTAGCGGCCAAGAGACCCAGTACTTC. Translating it yields CSARVSGQETQYF.

The gene calls are TRBV25-1 and TRBJ2-7, with D perhaps matching TRBD1 (7 bases). There are 15 residues in the CDR3. Germline V gene data show CDR1 as MGHDK and CDR2 as SYGVNS. V was clipped by 5 bases and J by 2 bases, with 16 bases between them. Here the CDR3 DNA reads TGTGCCAGCAGTACCGGCGGGACAGAGACCTACGAGCAGTACTTC. Translated, it gives CASSTGGTETYEQYF.

The table lists this clonotype with a few counts. One junction end disagrees with the germline gene, perhaps due to a read error. The chain joins TRBV28 to TRBJ2-3; 7 bases align to TRBD2. The germline gives CDR1 MDHEN, CDR2 SYDVKM. The CDR3 has 15 amino acids. The DNA of the CDR3 is TGTGCCAGCAGTTCAGCGGGGTGGGGCACGGATACGCAGTATTTT. Amino acids: CASSSAGWGTDTQYF.

The chain couples TRBV18 to TRBJ2-5, with TRBD2 matching over 14 bases. The CDR3 is 16 residues long. V was clipped by 0 bases and J by 5 bases; unmatched bases: 2. The germline V gene has CDR1 KGHSH and CDR2 LQKENI. CDR3 loop: CASSPPGLAGDETQYF. The CDR3 region has the DNA TGTGCCAGCTCACCACCGGGACTAGCGGGAGACGAGACCCAGTACTTC.

This clonotype was counted ten times or more. The J gene is TRBJ2-7, the V gene TRBV28, with TRBD2 matching over 10 bases. The CDR3 runs 15 residues. The germline V gene encodes CDR1 MDHEN and CDR2 SYDVKM. Trimming at V came to 5 bases and at J to 5 bases, leaving 9 bases not matched to a gene. CDR3 nucleotides: TGTGCCAGCAGTCCCCCCGCTAGCGGGAGTCACGAGCAGTACTTC. Protein sequence: CASSPPASGSHEQYF.

This clonotype was seen a few times. V usage is TRBV5-4 and J usage is TRBJ2-5; D call uncertain. V lost 1 base, J lost 1 base, and 8 bases lay in between. Per germline, CDR1 SGHNT and CDR2 YYREEE (reference sequence). The CDR3 has 14 residues. The CDR3 spells CASSLWPGQETQYF. In DNA form, the CDR3 reads TGTGCCAGCAGCTTGTGGCCGGGCCAAGAGACCCAGTACTTC.

Worth noting for this clonotype: One end of the junction is discordant with germline, which a read error may explain. The chain couples TRBV7-2 to TRBJ2-2; a possible D gene is TRBD2 (6 bases). CDR1 and CDR2 from the germline V gene are SGHTA and FQGNSA. This CDR3 has 13 amino acids. CDR3 bases: TGTGCCAGCAGCCCCCCCTACACCGGGGGGCTGTTTTTT. This sequence encodes CASSPPYTGGLFF.

At least ten counts were recorded for this clonotype. The chain has TRBV11-2 and TRBJ1-2; D is uncertain. Looked up from germline, CDR1 is SGHAT and CDR2 is FQNNGV. Trimming cost V 1 base and J 1 base, with 7 bases left between them. The CDR3 is made up of 14 amino acids. In DNA form, the CDR3 reads TGTGCCAGCAGCTTAGTCAGTCTTAACTATGGCTACACCTTC. It yields the protein CASSLVSLNYGYTF.

The chain has TRBV7-2 and TRBJ2-3; TRBD2 matches 11 bases. The CDR3 runs 15 residues. In germline, CDR1 is SGHTA, CDR2 FQGNSA. Losses at the gene ends were 4 bases for V and 8 bases for J; bases not matched to a gene: 8. CDR3: CASSSDLAGGRTQYF. CDR3 DNA sequence: TGTGCCAGCAGCTCCGATCTAGCGGGAGGTCGTACGCAGTATTTT.

The J gene is TRBJ1-2, the V gene TRBV11-1; D remains unclear. This CDR3 is 13 amino acids long. Germline V gene lookup returns CDR1 SGHAT and CDR2 FQDESV (reference sequence). V dropped 5 bases and J dropped 6 bases, with 13 bases sitting between them. The CDR3 nucleotides read TGTGCCAGCAGCCATGAAGTAGGGCATGGCTACACCTTC. Its protein product is CASSHEVGHGYTF.

The chain carries TRBV3-2 and TRBJ1-2; TRBD1 was called by the table and not checked on the DNA. TRBV3-2 is a documented pseudogene. The CDR3 spans 18 residues. The CDR3 DNA follows: TGTGCCAGCAGCCAAGATCGACAGGGTTGGATGGTTAACTATGGCTACACCTTC. This translates into CASSQDRQGWMVNYGYTF.

This clonotype was picked up a small number of times. This chain uses TRBV6-2 or TRBV6-3 with TRBJ1-5; possibly TRBD1 for D (5 bases). The germline CDR1 and CDR2 sequences are MNHEY and SVGEGT. V lost 2 bases, J lost 7 bases, and 12 bases lay in between. There are 14 residues in the CDR3. This CDR3 reads CASSYVLGEQPQHF. Written as DNA, the CDR3 is TGTGCCAGCAGTTACGTTTTGGGGGAACAGCCCCAGCATTTT.

V is TRBV12-3 or TRBV12-4 and J is TRBJ1-5; unclear D gene. The CDR3 spans 15 residues. V was pared by 7 bases and J by 0 bases, with 13 bases between. For the CDR3, the DNA is TGTGCCAGCACCCAGAGTACACCTAGCAATCAGCCCCAGCATTTT. This gives the protein CASTQSTPSNQPQHF.

V and J are TRBV7-9 and TRBJ1-1; 10 nucleotides agree with TRBD1. V was pared by 1 base and J by 5 bases, with 4 bases of the junction left unmatched. The germline V gene encodes CDR1 SEHNR and CDR2 FQNEAQ (reference sequence). The CDR3 extends over 15 amino acids. For the CDR3, the DNA is TGTGCCAGCAGCTTAGGGACAGGGGGAAGAACTGAAGCTTTCTTT. Translating gives CASSLGTGGRTEAFF.

CDR3 loop: CASRWTGEEEKLFF. In nucleotides, the CDR3 is TGTGCCAGCAGATGGACAGGGGAGGAGGAAAAACTGTTTTTT. This chain links TRBV6-1 with TRBJ1-4; TRBD1 aligns across 9 bases. After removal of 6 bases from V and 8 bases from J, the junction contained 7 bases not matched to a gene. This CDR3 spans 14 amino acids. CDR1 and CDR2 (germline): MNHNS, SASEGT.

Many counts were recorded for this clonotype. The chain joins TRBV28 to TRBJ2-1; D could derive from TRBD1 or TRBD2 (6 bases each). Looked up from germline, CDR1 is MDHEN and CDR2 is SYDVKM. This CDR3 is built from 15 residues. Trimming took off 6 bases at V and 8 bases at J, with 20 bases between the two ends. The CDR3 sequence is CASSPLGGGTDEQFF. In nucleotides, the CDR3 is TGTGCCAGCAGCCCATTAGGAGGGGGGACCGATGAGCAGTTCTTC.

Ten or more counts support this clonotype. The chain links TRBV29-1 to TRBJ1-2; D is undetermined. The CDR3 contains 11 residues. Looked up from germline, CDR1 is SQVTM and CDR2 is ANQGSEA. Trimming removed 4 bases at V and 6 bases at J, with 9 bases between. The CDR3 bases are TGCAGCGTTGGTTCGGGGAATGGCTACACCTTC. This sequence encodes CSVGSGNGYTF.

This clonotype was counted between two and nine times. This chain connects TRBV20-1 to TRBJ2-2, with D uncertain. The germline V and J ends were trimmed by 8 bases and 7 bases, with 14 bases remaining between them. Germline V gene lookup returns CDR1 DFQATT and CDR2 SNEGSKA (reference sequence). The CDR3 consists of 12 residues. CDR3 sequence reads: CSSMGNGGELFF. CDR3 nucleotides: TGCAGTTCAATGGGGAACGGCGGGGAGCTGTTTTTT.

The V gene is TRBV28, the J gene TRBJ2-7; TRBD1 aligns across 9 bases. The CDR3 length is 13 residues. Trimming cost V 8 bases and J 1 base; bases outside gene matches: 3. Germline lookup yields CDR1 MDHEN and CDR2 SYDVKM. The CDR3 spells CASLDRGSYEQYF. DNA of the CDR3: TGTGCCAGCCTGGACAGGGGTTCCTACGAGCAGTACTTC.

In this sample, this clonotype turned up a few times. The CDR3: CATSRVGYEQYF. The CDR3 DNA reads as TGTGCCACCAGCAGAGTCGGGTACGAGCAGTACTTC. V is TRBV15 and J is TRBJ2-7; D is uncertain. The V end was cut by 1 base, the J end by 4 bases, with 5 bases between. Per germline, CDR1 LNHNV and CDR2 YYDKDF (reference sequence). The CDR3 is 12 amino acids.

The V and J genes are TRBV7-2 and TRBJ1-2; D call uncertain. V lost 1 base and J lost 6, with 9 bases in between. CDR3 length: 13 residues. Germline V gene lookup returns CDR1 SGHTA and CDR2 FQGNSA. CDR3 protein: CASSLGVEDGYTF. The CDR3 DNA follows: TGTGCCAGCAGCTTAGGAGTGGAAGATGGCTACACCTTC.